This T cell receptor beta chain appears in the sequencing data of a study of blood T cell repertoires in COVID-19. Study-wide background: Whether acute or convalescent, the COVID-19 samples came from the United States, Italy and Spain. Sources were T cells, B-cell-depleted T cells, or PBMCs; the material itself was cDNA or gDNA.

The germline V gene has CDR1 SEHNR and CDR2 FQNEAQ (reference sequence). The CDR3 has 15 amino acids. V was pared by 5 bases and J by 4 bases, with 8 bases of the junction left unmatched. Authors' methods: Researchers report that nucleated cell counts were estimated from reference gene primer amplification. The protocol was immunoSEQ multiplex PCR, while the TCRdb copy is restricted to in-frame clones and leaves out a portion. That table gives V, J and clone size, and the DNA gave D and trimming. This table holds hundreds of thousands of clones, more than 80% found once. This sequence was found in a young woman with active or convalescent COVID-19. The chain joins TRBV7-9 to TRBJ1-1; 9 nucleotides match TRBD1. Sequenced input: peripheral blood. CDR3 region: CASSQGQGRATEAFF. The DNA of the CDR3 is TGTGCCAGCAGCCAAGGACAGGGGAGGGCCACTGAAGCTTTCTTT. Full variable domain (rest looked up from reference TRBV7-9 and TRBJ1-1): DTGVSQNPRHKITKRGQNVTFRCDPISEHNRLYWYRQTLGQGPEFLTYFQNEAQLEKSRLLSDRFSAERPKGSFSTLEIQRTEQGDSAMYLCASSQGQGRATEAFFGQGTRLTVV.